Included here is one T cell receptor beta chain sequence, with context. The antigen remains undetermined. This record belongs to a study of PD-1 blockade in classical Hodgkin lymphoma. The patients all showed relapse after autologous stem cell transplantation, while their brentuximab vedotin exposure varied. Reported best responses ranged across complete response, partial response or progressive disease. Study findings and constraints: Sources of repertoire differences remain undefined, possibly disease activity or prior therapy. Exclusion was applied to patients who started nivolumab under 1 year after ASCT. In newly diagnosed patients, baseline TCR diversity was reportedly below that of healthy donors.

Profiling relied on immunoSEQ multiplex PCR, and the TCRdb table lists in-frame clones only, not all of them. The table records roughly 70,000 clones, around 75% of them present only once. Trimming removed 7 bases from V and 5 bases from J; junction bases left unmatched: 9. CDR1 and CDR2 (germline): GTSNPN, SVGIG (reference sequence). The CDR3 sequence is 14 residues long. The J gene is TRBJ2-3, the V gene TRBV30, with 10 bases that match TRBD1. The sequencing here drew on peripheral blood mononuclear cells (PBMCs), taken before the second cycle of nivolumab. This sequence originates from a human donor with classical Hodgkin lymphoma. CDR3 amino acids: CALVGTGVEDTQYF. The DNA of the CDR3 is TGTGCCTTGGTGGGGACAGGGGTGGAAGATACGCAGTATTTT.